This T cell receptor (beta chain) stems from a study of cytomegalovirus exposure and HLA in healthy donors. This CDR3 is built from 14 residues. CDR1 and CDR2 from the germline V gene are ENHRY and SYGVKD. Trimming left V 0 bases short and J 1 base short, with 6 bases between. A multiplex PCR was run with 60 Vbeta primers and 13 Jbeta primers. Profiling relied on immunoSEQ multiplex PCR, and the TCRdb table lists in-frame clones only, not all of them. The data contain 160,000 or so clones, 80% of them seen just once; the ten biggest clones take up 5.7%. Points from the study as a whole: Apart from CMV serostatus, no immune exposure information was available. Of the V segments, some could not be distinguished, including TRBV6-2 and TRBV6-3, and were excluded. Cytomegalovirus association was listed for 164 TCR beta chains.

With respect to this clone: Antigen unknown.

Material: PBMCs. J is TRBJ1-1 and V is TRBV10-3; no firm D call. The source of this sequence is a middle-aged man in good health and CMV-seronegative. The chain's CDR3 is CAISESTGNTEAFF. CDR3 in DNA: TGTGCCATCAGTGAGTCGACTGGGAACACTGAAGCTTTCTTT.